A selection of T cell receptor beta chains follows, all from one sample in a study of OX40 agonist ivuxolimab in advanced cancers. TCRdb keeps only in-frame clones here, not all; method: immunoSEQ multiplex PCR. This sample has 50,000 to 80,000 clones, with about 80% found just once. Material: CD4+ or CD8+ T cells sorted from blood, obtained in a trial of the OX40 agonist ivuxolimab. These receptors were collected from an adult with an advanced solid tumor such as melanoma, head and neck, liver or kidney cancer. The CDR3 runs from the conserved cysteine through the conserved F or W. The D gene is left open where the match is weak. Not all rows give a size; the values are once, few, many and, for expanded clones, a class.

clone_size: .
v_call: TRBV29-1
j_call: TRBJ2-7
d_call: TRBD2
cdr3_aa: CSVAPSTGLAGEQYF
cdr3_nt: TGCAGCGTTGCCCCATCGACGGGACTAGCTGGCGAGCAGTACTTC

clone_size: few
v_call: TRBV27
j_call: TRBJ1-3
d_call: .
cdr3_aa: CASSLSPGRGNTIYF
cdr3_nt: TGTGCCAGCAGTTTATCACCAGGGAGGGGAAACACCATATATTTT

clone_size: .
v_call: TRBV6-6
j_call: TRBJ2-1
d_call: .
cdr3_aa: CASSFTPGSYNEQFF
cdr3_nt: TGTGCCAGCAGTTTCACACCTGGCTCCTACAATGAGCAGTTCTTC

clone_size: .
v_call: TRBV29-1
j_call: TRBJ2-1
d_call: .
cdr3_aa: CSVLWMGGYNEQFF
cdr3_nt: TGCAGCGTTCTTTGGATGGGGGGTTACAATGAGCAGTTCTTC

clone_size: .
v_call: TRBV21-1
j_call: TRBJ2-6
d_call: .
cdr3_aa: CASSNALGGAGANVLTF
cdr3_nt: TGTGCCAGCAGCAATGCCCTCGGGGGCGCTGGGGCCAACGTCCTGACTTTC

clone_size: .
v_call: TRBV28
j_call: TRBJ1-5
d_call: .
cdr3_aa: CASSLFGRRSQPQHF
cdr3_nt: TGTGCCAGCAGTTTATTTGGGCGCAGGAGTCAGCCCCAGCATTTT

clone_size: .
v_call: TRBV6-6
j_call: TRBJ1-2
d_call: .
cdr3_aa: CASSYPGRNLRSYTF
cdr3_nt: TGTGCCAGCAGTTACCCCGGGAGAAATCTGAGGAGCTACACCTTC

clone_size: .
v_call: TRBV2
j_call: TRBJ2-2
d_call: .
cdr3_aa: CASSEAGGGTGELFF
cdr3_nt: TGTGCCAGCAGTGAAGCGGGAGGAGGTACCGGGGAGCTGTTTTTT

clone_size: .
v_call: TRBV11-2
j_call: TRBJ1-1
d_call: .
cdr3_aa: CASTLGLQVEAFF
cdr3_nt: TGTGCCAGCACCCTTGGGCTCCAAGTCGAAGCTTTCTTT

clone_size: .
v_call: TRBV10-3
j_call: TRBJ1-2
d_call: TRBD1
cdr3_aa: CAINLDRGLTNYGYTF
cdr3_nt: TGTGCCATCAATTTGGACAGGGGACTCACTAACTATGGCTACACCTTC

clone_size: .
v_call: TRBV19
j_call: TRBJ2-7
d_call: .
cdr3_aa: CASTRQAGIYEQYF
cdr3_nt: TGTGCCAGTACCCGCCAGGCGGGAATCTACGAGCAGTACTTC

clone_size: .
v_call: TRBV4-1
j_call: TRBJ1-2
d_call: .
cdr3_aa: CASSQDPGNANYGYTF
cdr3_nt: TGCGCCAGCAGCCAAGACCCGGGGAACGCTAACTATGGCTACACCTTC

clone_size: .
v_call: TRBV7-9
j_call: TRBJ1-4
d_call: .
cdr3_aa: CASSLGAGTYEKLFF
cdr3_nt: TGTGCCAGCAGCTTAGGGGCAGGGACATACGAAAAACTGTTTTTT

clone_size: .
v_call: TRBV19
j_call: TRBJ2-3
d_call: TRBD2
cdr3_aa: CASSSKTSGGLSDTQYF
cdr3_nt: TGTGCCAGTAGTTCGAAGACTAGCGGGGGATTATCCGATACGCAGTATTTT

clone_size: .
v_call: TRBV27
j_call: TRBJ1-4
d_call: TRBD1
cdr3_aa: CASSPGQGSATNEKLFF
cdr3_nt: TGTGCCAGCAGCCCCGGACAGGGATCTGCAACTAATGAAAAACTGTTTTTT

clone_size: .
v_call: TRBV9
j_call: TRBJ2-3
d_call: .
cdr3_aa: CASSIRFTDTQYF
cdr3_nt: TGTGCCAGCAGCATTAGGTTCACAGATACGCAGTATTTT

clone_size: .
v_call: TRBV7-9
j_call: TRBJ2-3
d_call: TRBD2
cdr3_aa: CASSLVGGTSGRARDTQYF
cdr3_nt: TGTGCCAGCAGCTTAGTAGGAGGGACTAGCGGGAGGGCCAGGGATACGCAGTATTTT

clone_size: .
v_call: TRBV4-1
j_call: TRBJ2-7
d_call: .
cdr3_aa: CASSSWGRGDEQYF
cdr3_nt: TGCGCCAGCAGCTCGTGGGGGCGCGGCGACGAGCAGTACTTC

clone_size: .
v_call: TRBV6-5
j_call: TRBJ2-7
d_call: .
cdr3_aa: CASSAAIYEQYF
cdr3_nt: TGTGCCAGCAGCGCGGCGATCTACGAGCAGTACTTC

clone_size: .
v_call: TRBV18
j_call: TRBJ1-1
d_call: .
cdr3_aa: CASSPQGGGMNTEAFF
cdr3_nt: TGTGCCAGCTCACCCCAGGGTGGGGGGATGAACACTGAAGCTTTCTTT

clone_size: .
v_call: TRBV5-8
j_call: TRBJ2-2
d_call: .
cdr3_aa: CASSLAVLPNTGELFF
cdr3_nt: TGTGCCAGCAGCTTGGCGGTCTTACCGAACACCGGGGAGCTGTTTTTT

clone_size: few
v_call: TRBV30
j_call: TRBJ1-2
d_call: .
cdr3_aa: CAWRSNRAWGYTF
cdr3_nt: TGTGCCTGGAGGTCAAACAGGGCTTGGGGCTACACCTTC

clone_size: .
v_call: TRBV5-8
j_call: TRBJ1-1
d_call: .
cdr3_aa: CASSLVRNTEAFF
cdr3_nt: TGTGCCAGCAGCTTGGTCAGGAACACTGAAGCTTTCTTT

clone_size: .
v_call: TRBV20-1
j_call: TRBJ1-2
d_call: .
cdr3_aa: CSAEEGYTF
cdr3_nt: TGCAGTGCTGAGGAGGGCTACACCTTC

clone_size: .
v_call: TRBV6-1
j_call: TRBJ2-5
d_call: TRBD1
cdr3_aa: CASKIGTGYGTQYF
cdr3_nt: TGTGCCAGCAAAATCGGGACAGGATACGGGACCCAGTACTTC